This TCR beta chain was sequenced in a study of CD8 T cells in ankylosing spondylitis. Study-level results: Characteristic of ankylosing spondylitis blood, it appeared, was a TCR beta motif comprising several highly homologous variants. The authors reported significant enrichment of disease-linked clones in matched ankylosing spondylitis synovial fluid. Reactive arthritis synovial fluid and blood previously showed some of these motif variants.

To note about this clonotype: The antigen remains undetermined.

The CDR3 is 16 amino acids. From germline, CDR1 is LGHNA and CDR2 YSLEER. The V end was cut by 0 bases, the J end by 3 bases, with 13 bases between. 5'-RACE, quantitative and with molecular barcodes, yielded the TCR beta libraries. TCRdb re-derived calls from the 5' RACE reads in MiXCR, one entry per CDR3 protein. The profile shows 200,000 to 250,000 distinct CDR3 sequences, around 18% of them singletons. This TCR was sampled from a male donor with ankylosing spondylitis. Sequencing was carried out using blood, either unsorted or a sorted T cell fraction (not recorded which). The rearrangement joins TRBV4-3 to TRBJ2-3, with D perhaps matching TRBD2 (6 bases). The CDR3 DNA reads as TGCGCCAGCAGCCAAGACGATAGCGGAGGGACAGATACGCAGTATTTT. It codes for CASSQDDSGGTDTQYF.